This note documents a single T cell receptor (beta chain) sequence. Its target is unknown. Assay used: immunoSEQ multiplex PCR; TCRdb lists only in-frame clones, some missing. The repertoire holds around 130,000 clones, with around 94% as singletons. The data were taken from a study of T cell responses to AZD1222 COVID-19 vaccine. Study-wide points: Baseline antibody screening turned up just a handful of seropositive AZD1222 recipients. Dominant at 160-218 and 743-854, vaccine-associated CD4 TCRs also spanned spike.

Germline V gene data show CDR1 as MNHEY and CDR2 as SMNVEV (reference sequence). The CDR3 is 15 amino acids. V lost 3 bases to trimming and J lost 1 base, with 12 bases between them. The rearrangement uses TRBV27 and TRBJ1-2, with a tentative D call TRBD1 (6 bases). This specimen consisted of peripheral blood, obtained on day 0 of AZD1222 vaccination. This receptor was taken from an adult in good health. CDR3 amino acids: CASSFHGQSNYGYTF. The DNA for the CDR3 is TGTGCCAGCAGTTTCCACGGACAGAGTAACTATGGCTACACCTTC.